This T cell receptor beta chain was captured in a study of CD8+ T cells in alopecia areata. Background on the study: Scoring of treated patients' severity used the percentage of affected scalp area. Points from the study as a whole: Tofacitinib significantly brought down scalp clonality and expanded CD8+ clones among top 100. Scalp samples also contribute reads from the resident alphabeta T cells found in normal skin.

Treatment of the sample: oral pan-JAK inhibitor, 5-10 mg twice daily. Researchers gathered lesional scalp punch biopsies and peripheral blood from patients with alopecia areata. Per germline, CDR1 LGHNA and CDR2 YNFKEQ. V shed 1 base and J shed 1 base, with 10 bases lying between them. CDR3 size: 15 residues. Extraction of RNA preceded its reverse transcription into cDNA, which served as the sequencing template. Profiled with immunoSEQ multiplex PCR; TCRdb holds only in-frame clones, not every one. The data show 200,000 to 250,000 clones, around 57% seen once. Note on this clone: Antigen specificity is unknown.

The TCR comes from a human donor with alopecia areata. Sequenced here: CD4+ T cells sorted from blood, sampled at week 4, from a patient treated with tofacitinib. The J gene is TRBJ1-1, the V gene TRBV4-2; D is unresolved. The CDR3 sequence is CASSQVGAGNTEAFF. CDR3 DNA: TGTGCCAGCAGCCAAGTTGGAGCGGGGAACACTGAAGCTTTCTTT.